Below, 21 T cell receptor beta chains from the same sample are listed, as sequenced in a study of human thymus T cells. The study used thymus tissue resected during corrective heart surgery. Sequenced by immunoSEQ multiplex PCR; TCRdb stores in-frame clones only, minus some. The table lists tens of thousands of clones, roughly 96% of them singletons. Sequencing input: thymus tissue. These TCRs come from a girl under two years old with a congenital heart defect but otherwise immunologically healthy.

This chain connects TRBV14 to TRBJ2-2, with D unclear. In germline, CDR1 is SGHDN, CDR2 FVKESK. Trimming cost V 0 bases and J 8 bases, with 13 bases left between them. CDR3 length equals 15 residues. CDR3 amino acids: CASSQEGKRPGELFF. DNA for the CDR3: TGTGCCAGCAGCCAAGAGGGCAAGCGTCCAGGGGAGCTGTTTTTT.

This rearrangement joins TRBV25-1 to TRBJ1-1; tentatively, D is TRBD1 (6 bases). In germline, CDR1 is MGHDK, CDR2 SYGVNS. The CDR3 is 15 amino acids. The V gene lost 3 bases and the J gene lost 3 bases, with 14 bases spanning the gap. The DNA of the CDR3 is TGTGCCAGCAGTGATAAAGGGGAGGGGGACACTGAAGCTTTCTTT. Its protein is CASSDKGEGDTEAFF.

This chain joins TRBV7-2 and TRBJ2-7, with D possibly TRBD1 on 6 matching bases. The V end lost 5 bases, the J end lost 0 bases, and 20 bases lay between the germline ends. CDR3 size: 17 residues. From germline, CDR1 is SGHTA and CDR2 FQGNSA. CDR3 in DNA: TGTGCCAGCAGCCGCACAACTATCAGGGGACGCTCCTACGAGCAGTACTTC. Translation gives CASSRTTIRGRSYEQYF.

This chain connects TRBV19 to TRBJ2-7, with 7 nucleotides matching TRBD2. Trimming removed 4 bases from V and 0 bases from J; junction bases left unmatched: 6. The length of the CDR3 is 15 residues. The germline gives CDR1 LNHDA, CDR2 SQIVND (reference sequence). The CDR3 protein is CASSTWGGDSYEQYF. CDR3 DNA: TGTGCCAGTAGTACCTGGGGAGGGGACTCCTACGAGCAGTACTTC.

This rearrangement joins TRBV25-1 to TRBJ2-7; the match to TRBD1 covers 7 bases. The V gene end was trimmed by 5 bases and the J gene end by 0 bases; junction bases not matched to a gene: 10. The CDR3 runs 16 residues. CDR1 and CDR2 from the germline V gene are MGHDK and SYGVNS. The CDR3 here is CASSPSTGLGSYEQYF. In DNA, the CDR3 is TGTGCCAGCAGTCCTTCGACAGGGTTGGGCTCCTACGAGCAGTACTTC.

The CDR3 is CARRETTNEKLFF. The CDR3 DNA follows: TGTGCCAGACGAGAAACAACTAATGAAAAACTGTTTTTT. V usage is TRBV19 and J usage is TRBJ1-4; unclear D gene. There are 13 residues in the CDR3. V dropped 9 bases and J dropped 0 bases, with 8 bases sitting between them. Germline V gene sequence: CDR1 LNHDA, CDR2 SQIVND (reference sequence).

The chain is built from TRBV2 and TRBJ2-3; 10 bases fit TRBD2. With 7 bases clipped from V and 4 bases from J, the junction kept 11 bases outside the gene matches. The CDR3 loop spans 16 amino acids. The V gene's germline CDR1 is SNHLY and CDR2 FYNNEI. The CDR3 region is CASKHFTSGTPDTQYF. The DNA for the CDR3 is TGTGCCAGCAAGCATTTCACTAGCGGGACCCCAGATACGCAGTATTTT.

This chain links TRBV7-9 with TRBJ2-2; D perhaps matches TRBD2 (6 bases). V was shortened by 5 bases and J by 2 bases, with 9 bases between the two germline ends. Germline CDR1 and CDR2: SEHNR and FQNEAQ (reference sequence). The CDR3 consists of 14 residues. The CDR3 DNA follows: TGTGCCAGCAGCCGGGACTCAAACACCGGGGAGCTGTTTTTT. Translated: CASSRDSNTGELFF.

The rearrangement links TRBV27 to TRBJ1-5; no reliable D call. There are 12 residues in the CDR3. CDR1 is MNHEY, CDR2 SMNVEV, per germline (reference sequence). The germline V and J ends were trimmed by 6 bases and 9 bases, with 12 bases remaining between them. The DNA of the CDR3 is TGTGCCAGCAGGACGACTGGGAGGCCCCAGCATTTT. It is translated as CASRTTGRPQHF.

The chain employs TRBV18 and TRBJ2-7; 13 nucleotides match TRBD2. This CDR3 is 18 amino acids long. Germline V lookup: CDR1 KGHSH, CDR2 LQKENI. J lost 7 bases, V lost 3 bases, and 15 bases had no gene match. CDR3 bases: TGTGCCAGCTCACCTCCGACTAGCGGGAGGACCCCTCCGTGGGAGCAGTACTTC. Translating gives CASSPPTSGRTPPWEQYF.

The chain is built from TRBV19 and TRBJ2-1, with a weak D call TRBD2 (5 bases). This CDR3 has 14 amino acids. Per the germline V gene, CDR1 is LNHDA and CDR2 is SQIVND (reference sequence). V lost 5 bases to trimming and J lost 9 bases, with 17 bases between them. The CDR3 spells CASSPSKRRGEQFF. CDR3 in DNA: TGTGCCAGTAGTCCCTCAAAGCGTCGGGGTGAGCAGTTCTTC.

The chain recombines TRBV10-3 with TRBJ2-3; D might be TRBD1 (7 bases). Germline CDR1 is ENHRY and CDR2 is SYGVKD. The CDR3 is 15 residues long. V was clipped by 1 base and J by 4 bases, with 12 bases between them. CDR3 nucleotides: TGTGCCATCAGTGAGTTCCTCAGGGGGGCAGATACGCAGTATTTT. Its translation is CAISEFLRGADTQYF.

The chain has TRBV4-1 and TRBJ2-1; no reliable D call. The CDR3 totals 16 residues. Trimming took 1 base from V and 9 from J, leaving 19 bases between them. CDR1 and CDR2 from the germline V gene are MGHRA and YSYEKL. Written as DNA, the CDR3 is TGCGCCAGCAGCCAAGGCTCCCGCCGAAGCGAGGCTGAGCAGTTCTTC. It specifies CASSQGSRRSEAEQFF.

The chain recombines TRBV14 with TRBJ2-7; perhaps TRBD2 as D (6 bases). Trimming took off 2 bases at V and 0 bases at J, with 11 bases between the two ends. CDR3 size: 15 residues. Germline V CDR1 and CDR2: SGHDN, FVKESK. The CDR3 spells CASSQTEGPSYEQYF. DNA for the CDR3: TGTGCCAGCAGCCAAACGGAGGGACCCTCCTACGAGCAGTACTTC.

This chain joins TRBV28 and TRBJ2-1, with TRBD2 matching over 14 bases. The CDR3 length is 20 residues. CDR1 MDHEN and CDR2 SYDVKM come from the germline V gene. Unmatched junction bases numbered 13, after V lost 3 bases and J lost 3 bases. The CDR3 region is CASSFFRTSGRSGRYNEQFF. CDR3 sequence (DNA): TGTGCCAGCAGTTTCTTTCGGACTAGCGGGAGGTCGGGTCGCTACAATGAGCAGTTCTTC.

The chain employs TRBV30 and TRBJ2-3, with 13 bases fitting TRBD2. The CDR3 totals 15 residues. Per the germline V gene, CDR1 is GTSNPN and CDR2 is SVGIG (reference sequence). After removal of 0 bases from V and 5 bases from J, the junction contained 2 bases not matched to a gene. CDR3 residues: CAWSVRTSGRDTQYF. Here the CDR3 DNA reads TGTGCCTGGAGTGTACGGACTAGCGGGAGAGATACGCAGTATTTT.

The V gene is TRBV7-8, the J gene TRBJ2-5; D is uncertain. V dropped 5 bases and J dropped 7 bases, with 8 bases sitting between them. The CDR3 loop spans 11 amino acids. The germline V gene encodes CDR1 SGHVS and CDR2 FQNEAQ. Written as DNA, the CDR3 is TGTGCCAGCAGCGCAGTGGGGACCCAGTACTTC. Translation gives CASSAVGTQYF. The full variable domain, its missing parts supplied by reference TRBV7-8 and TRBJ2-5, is GAGVSQSPRYKVAKRGQDVALRCDPISGHVSLFWYQQALGQGPEFLTYFQNEAQLDKSGLPSDRFFAERPEGSVSTLKIQRTQQEDSAVYLCASSAVGTQYFGPGTRLLVL.

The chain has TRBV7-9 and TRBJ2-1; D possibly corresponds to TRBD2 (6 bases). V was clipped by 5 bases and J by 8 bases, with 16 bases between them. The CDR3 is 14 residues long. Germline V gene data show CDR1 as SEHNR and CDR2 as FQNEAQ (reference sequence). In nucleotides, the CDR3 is TGTGCCAGCAGCCGAGGACTACCCGGCGATGAGCAGTTCTTC. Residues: CASSRGLPGDEQFF.

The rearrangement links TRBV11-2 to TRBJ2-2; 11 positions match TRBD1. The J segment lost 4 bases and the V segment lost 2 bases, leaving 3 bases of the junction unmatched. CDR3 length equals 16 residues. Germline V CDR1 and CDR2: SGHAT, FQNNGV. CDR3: CASSLQDRGLTGELFF. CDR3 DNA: TGTGCCAGCAGCTTACAGGACAGGGGGCTCACCGGGGAGCTGTTTTTT. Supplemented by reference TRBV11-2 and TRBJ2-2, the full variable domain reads EAGVAQSPRYKIIEKRQSVAFWCNPISGHATLYWYQQILGQGPKLLIQFQNNGVVDDSQLPKDRFSAERLKGVDSTLKIQPAKLEDSAVYLCASSLQDRGLTGELFFGEGSRLTVL.

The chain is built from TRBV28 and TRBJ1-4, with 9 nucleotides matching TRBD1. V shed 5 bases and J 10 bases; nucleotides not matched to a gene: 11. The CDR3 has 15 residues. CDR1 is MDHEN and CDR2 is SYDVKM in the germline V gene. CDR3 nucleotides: TGTGCCAGCAGTCCGATACAGGGGGCTGAAGGAAAACTGTTTTTT. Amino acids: CASSPIQGAEGKLFF.

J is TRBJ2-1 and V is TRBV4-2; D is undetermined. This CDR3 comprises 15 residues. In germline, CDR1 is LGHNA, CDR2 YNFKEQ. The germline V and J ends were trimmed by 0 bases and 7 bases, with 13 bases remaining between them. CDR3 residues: CASSQDSLGLNEQFF. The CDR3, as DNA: TGTGCCAGCAGCCAAGATTCGTTGGGTCTGAATGAGCAGTTCTTC.